This TCR beta chain originates from a study of human T cells and chemical hapten exposure. General study results and limits: Sensitization with DPC brought no change to TCRs above 1 in 1000 in frequency.

Noted time point: pre-sensitization, week 0. The sample's treatment: therapeutic diphenylcyclopropenone sensitization with weekly scalp DPC. MiXCR was run by TCRdb on the RACE reads, yielding one entry per CDR3 protein. Among 52,000 or so distinct CDR3 sequences listed, roughly a tenth were seen once. The CDR3 has 13 amino acids. V was clipped by 7 bases and J by 6 bases, with 15 bases between them. Per germline, CDR1 MNHEY and CDR2 SVGAGI. This clonotype was observed once. Its antigen is undetermined. The sequencing here drew on whole blood, taken in connection with sensitization to the hapten diphenylcyclopropenone (DPC). The rearrangement uses TRBV6-5 and TRBJ1-1; D uncertain. This receptor was obtained from a man between 40 and 49 years old with alopecia areata. Some clones in this sample may be carry-over from other donors' samples. CDR3 DNA: TGTGCCAGCACCTGGGCCCCAGCGGCTGAAGCTTTCTTT. It is translated as CASTWAPAAEAFF.